One TCR beta chain is described in this entry. Antigen: not known. This entry belongs to a study of shared clonotypes between healthy human individuals. Across the whole study: CD8 memory received one plate per donor, CD8 naive two, CD4 memory three and CD4 naive three. General observations from the study: Blood was the sole source, and tissue repertoires probably differ.

Germline V gene data show CDR1 as SGHRS and CDR2 as YFSETQ. This CDR3 is built from 15 residues. With V trimmed by 3 bases and J by 1 base, 5 bases remained unmatched. The table came from immunoSEQ multiplex PCR; TCRdb's copy has only in-frame clones and leaves some out. The data hold some 2 million clones, with 90% to 95% observed a single time. The chain employs TRBV5-1 and TRBJ2-5; 8 positions agree with TRBD1. The receptor's source is a man aged 18 to 35 in good health. The sample taken for sequencing was naive CD4+ T cells sorted from blood. Regarding subset: CD45RA+ positively selected. This CDR3 reads CASSSTGGSQETQYF. CDR3 bases: TGCGCCAGCAGCTCTACAGGGGGGAGCCAAGAGACCCAGTACTTC.